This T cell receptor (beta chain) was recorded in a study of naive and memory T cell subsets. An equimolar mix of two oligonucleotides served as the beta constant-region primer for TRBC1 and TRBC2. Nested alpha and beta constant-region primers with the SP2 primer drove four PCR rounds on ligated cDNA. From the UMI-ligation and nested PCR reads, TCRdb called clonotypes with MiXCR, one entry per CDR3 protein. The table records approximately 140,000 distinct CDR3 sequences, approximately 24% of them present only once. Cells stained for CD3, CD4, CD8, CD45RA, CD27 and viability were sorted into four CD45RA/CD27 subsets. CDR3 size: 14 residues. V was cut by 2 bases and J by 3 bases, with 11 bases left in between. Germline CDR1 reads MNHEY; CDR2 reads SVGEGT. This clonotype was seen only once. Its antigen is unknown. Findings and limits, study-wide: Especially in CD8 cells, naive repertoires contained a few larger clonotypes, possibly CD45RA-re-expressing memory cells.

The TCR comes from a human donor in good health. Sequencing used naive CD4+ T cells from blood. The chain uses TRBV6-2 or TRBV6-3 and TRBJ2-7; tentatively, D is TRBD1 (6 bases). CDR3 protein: CASSYGGRGYEQYF. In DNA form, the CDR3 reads TGTGCCAGCAGTTACGGTGGCAGGGGCTACGAGCAGTACTTC.